This T cell receptor (beta chain) was observed in a study of shared T cell receptors in the human thymus listed by TCRdb under 2021. Turning to the overall study: The study examined how self-reactive, shared T-cell receptor alpha chains are generated in the human thymus.

The CDR3 measures 15 amino acids from cysteine to phenylalanine. Just the 45-base CDR3 DNA is kept, in frame starting at base 1. The germline V gene specifies ENHRY as CDR1 and SYGVKD as CDR2. V is cut back by 6 bases and J by 4 bases, with 9 bases in the junction unmatched. Receptor amplification or capture employed the immunoSEQ multiplex PCR assay. TCRdb stores this immuneACCESS table with in-frame sequences only. Part of the clones is absent; in the studies checked, under half of the shortfall reflects unresolved V genes, and no reason is known for the rest. The sample data list hundreds of thousands of clones, and around 87% of these were observed just once. The leading ten clones occupy 0.0094% of the sample. A remark on this clone: Its antigen target is currently unknown. No much larger clonotype is one base removed from it; base qualities were not supplied.

These data also featured in a second study, about human thymus T cells. Looking at the second paper: The donors were immunologically healthy infants in Finland who had open corrective cardiac surgery for congenital heart defects. The thymus tissue came from surgical resects taken out during corrective cardiac surgery. V and J gene segment usage appeared biased in both thymic and peripheral blood repertoires. The related research reported highly overlapping thymic TCR repertoires among unrelated individuals. TCR alpha and beta repertoires from roughly eight infant thymus samples and a few related peripheral blood samples were characterized in the study. The cohort included a handful of male and two female infants, with donor ages spanning 7 to 244 days. Thymocytes were released mechanically from tissue and stored at -70 °C as pellets of about 9-32 million cells. A QIAsymphony instrument was used to extract genomic DNA from frozen cell pellets. TCRB and TCRAD loci were amplified from a standardized quantity of quality-controlled genomic DNA using the immunoSEQ multiplex PCR assay. The V(D)J region was spanned by amplicons of a length sufficient to cover the CDR3 and to identify V and J genes. The commercial immunoSEQ service was used to sequence amplicons on an Illumina platform. Primer bias and sequencing errors were corrected using previously described methods, and TCRAD and TCRB definitions followed the IMGT database. Analysis of the repertoires was done with immunoSEQ Analyzer 3.0 and VDJTools and included basic statistics, V/J segment usage, diversity estimates, rarefaction and pairwise overlap. Diversity was estimated using the Chao1, ChaoE, Efron-Thisted, Shannon and inverse Simpson indices, and was also estimated on datasets down-sampled to the size of the smallest sample. For repertoire overlap, CDR3 nucleotide sequence, V gene and J gene had to match strictly, and clustering was done by Jaccard-based multidimensional scaling. On average, thymus samples gave 750,000 to 950,000 unique TCRB clonotypes, whereas blood samples gave about 84,000.

The sequencing sample was made of thymocytes. This clonotype was obtained from a boy younger than two with a congenital heart defect. Donor details come from another sample of the same person, matched by shared clones. The V and J genes are TRBV10-3 and TRBJ2-5, with 9 bases in between that match TRBD2. The CDR3 amino acid sequence is: CAISLTSGVGETQYF. The DNA sequence reads TGTGCCATCAGCCTGACTAGCGGAGTAGGAGAGACCCAGTACTTC.